This TCR beta chain was profiled in a study of blood T cell repertoires in COVID-19. The wider study: Sample material is recorded as cDNA or gDNA derived from T cells, B-cell-depleted T cells, or PBMCs.

This clone has more than one count but fewer than ten. Some clones are missing from TCRdb's copy, which holds only in-frame ones; the method was immunoSEQ multiplex PCR. The data contain 95,000 to 110,000 clones, more than 75% of them singletons. CDR1 LNHDA and CDR2 SQIVND come from the germline V gene (reference sequence). There are 14 residues in the CDR3. Trimming pared 6 bases from V and 3 bases from J, leaving 11 bases between. This rearrangement joins TRBV19 to TRBJ2-2; D is unclear. The receptor comes from a man in his sixties with acute or convalescent COVID-19. The sample was peripheral blood. CDR3 DNA: TGTGCCAGTAGGGATCAACTATACACCGGGGAGCTGTTTTTT. It specifies CASRDQLYTGELFF.